One sample yielded the 9 T cell receptor beta chains listed below, sequenced in a study of blood T cell repertoires in COVID-19. Clones were read by immunoSEQ multiplex PCR, and TCRdb kept only the in-frame ones, dropping some. The sample contains 540,000 or so clones, less than 90% of which appear only once. Sequenced input: peripheral blood. Source of these receptors: a woman aged 45-65 years with COVID-19, enrolled during active disease.

The chain employs TRBV5-8 and TRBJ2-1; 12 bases match TRBD2. This CDR3 spans 15 amino acids. Trimming cost V 5 bases and J 4 bases; bases outside gene matches: 4. The germline gives CDR1 SGHTS, CDR2 YDEGEE. The DNA for the CDR3 is TGTGCCAGCAGGCAGACTAGCGGGAGATACAATGAGCAGTTCTTC. This encodes CASRQTSGRYNEQFF.

This chain joins TRBV7-9 and TRBJ2-5, with TRBD1 as a possible D gene (5 bases). V lost 2 bases and J lost 2, with 12 bases in between. The CDR3 spans 15 residues. Germline CDR1 SEHNR, CDR2 FQNEAQ (reference sequence). CDR3 bases: TGTGCCAGCAGCTTATCCGACAGATCTCAAGAGACCCAGTACTTC. Protein: CASSLSDRSQETQYF.

The chain couples TRBV6-6 to TRBJ2-7; D possibly corresponds to TRBD2 (5 bases). The V end was cut by 10 bases, the J end by 0 bases, with 13 bases between. From germline, CDR1 is MNHNY and CDR2 SVGAGI (reference sequence). There are 13 residues in the CDR3. The CDR3 loop is CATALDSSYEQYF. CDR3 coding DNA: TGTGCCACCGCCCTGGACTCCTCCTACGAGCAGTACTTC.

For the CDR3, the DNA is TGTGCCAGCAGCCCCCGGGGGACTGAAGCTTTCTTT. Amino acid sequence: CASSPRGTEAFF. This chain connects TRBV7-9 to TRBJ1-1, with D maybe TRBD1 (5 bases). With 5 bases removed from V and 5 bases from J, the gap between germline ends came to 9 bases. The germline V gene encodes CDR1 SEHNR and CDR2 FQNEAQ (reference sequence). The CDR3 totals 12 residues.

This clone has just one count. The chain recombines TRBV2 with TRBJ2-5, with 11 bases aligning to TRBD2. This CDR3 has 14 amino acids. From germline, CDR1 is SNHLY and CDR2 FYNNEI. V lost 8 bases and J lost 5; bases outside the gene matches: 7. The CDR3 is CASDVAGGRETQYF. The CDR3 DNA reads TGTGCCAGCGATGTAGCGGGGGGGCGGGAGACCCAGTACTTC.

The genes are TRBV27 and TRBJ1-3, with no clear D. The V gene's germline CDR1 is MNHEY and CDR2 SMNVEV (reference sequence). The V gene lost 6 bases and the J gene lost 0 bases, with 18 bases spanning the gap. The CDR3 is 17 residues long. CDR3 bases: TGTGCCAGCAGCCCTAGGATCTCGCGAACCTCTGGAAACACCATATATTTT. Translating it yields CASSPRISRTSGNTIYF.

This chain uses TRBV19 with TRBJ1-4; 9 bases match TRBD1. The germline V gene has CDR1 LNHDA and CDR2 SQIVND (reference sequence). The CDR3 is 14 residues long. V shed 6 bases and J 8 bases; nucleotides not matched to a gene: 7. The DNA for the CDR3 is TGTGCCAGTAGGGACAGGGGTCAGGAGGAAAAACTGTTTTTT. Its translation: CASRDRGQEEKLFF.

The chain joins TRBV2 to TRBJ1-1, with TRBD1 identical over 11 bases. CDR3 length: 14 amino acids. V was clipped by 8 bases and J by 11 bases; unmatched bases: 13. CDR1 and CDR2 from the germline V gene are SNHLY and FYNNEI. In nucleotides, the CDR3 is TGTGCCAGCCACCAAAACCGGGACAGGGGGTTCGCTTTCTTT. Its translation is CASHQNRDRGFAFF.

V and J are TRBV5-8 and TRBJ1-1; D gene unclear. CDR1 and CDR2 from the germline V gene are SGHTS and YDEGEE. The CDR3 has 12 residues. V lost 9 bases and J 5 bases, leaving 14 bases between the germline ends. In nucleotides, the CDR3 is TGTGCCACGATGGGCCCGAGTACTGAAGCTTTCTTT. Protein product: CATMGPSTEAFF. The whole variable domain, remainder taken from reference TRBV5-8 and TRBJ1-1, is EAGVTQSPTHLIKTRGQQATLRCSPISGHTSVYWYQQALGLGLQFLLWYDEGEERNRGNFPPRFSGRQFPNYSSELNVNALELEDSALYLCATMGPSTEAFFGQGTRLTVV.